Following are 9 T cell receptor beta chains from one sample sequenced in a study of T cells in Graves' hyperthyroidism and ophthalmopathy. RNA transcripts served as the template for amplifying TCR beta CDR3 regions. Researchers ran a first-round RT-PCR on the TCR CDR3 using the HTBI primer set. TCRdb used MiXCR to reprocess the multiplex PCR reads, holding one entry per CDR3 protein. The sample records roughly 240,000 distinct CDR3 sequences, around 17% being singletons. The sequenced sample was blood. The receptor source for this set is a woman between 18 and 30 years old with Graves' ophthalmopathy.

This clonotype has at least ten counts. The genes are TRBV7-8 and TRBJ2-3, with TRBD2 matching 8 bases. The V gene end was trimmed by 3 bases and the J gene end by 6 bases; junction bases not matched to a gene: 5. Germline-derived CDR1 and CDR2 are SGHVS and FQNEAQ. The CDR3 loop spans 14 amino acids. This CDR3 reads CASSFSGTRDTQYF. The CDR3 DNA reads TGTGCCAGCAGCTTTTCCGGGACTAGGGATACGCAGTATTTT. The whole variable domain, remainder taken from reference TRBV7-8 and TRBJ2-3, is GAGVSQSPRYKVAKRGQDVALRCDPISGHVSLFWYQQALGQGPEFLTYFQNEAQLDKSGLPSDRFFAERPEGSVSTLKIQRTQQEDSAVYLCASSFSGTRDTQYFGPGTRLTVL.

This clonotype was seen many times. The gene calls are TRBV5-5 and TRBJ1-2; 7 nucleotides line up with TRBD1. With V trimmed by 0 bases and J by 7 bases, 9 bases remained unmatched. This CDR3 is 15 amino acids long. Germline V lookup: CDR1 SGHKS, CDR2 YYEKEE (reference sequence). Written as DNA, the CDR3 is TGTGCCAGCAGCTTGGATGGGCAGGGGGTGGTTGGCTACACCTTC. Translated, it gives CASSLDGQGVVGYTF.

This clonotype came up many times. The V and J genes are TRBV5-1 and TRBJ2-6; D unclear. The V end lost 0 bases, the J end lost 0 bases, and 4 bases lay between the germline ends. The CDR3 loop spans 15 amino acids. Per germline, CDR1 SGHRS and CDR2 YFSETQ. The DNA for the CDR3 is TGCGCCAGCAGCTTGGACAGCTCTGGGGCCAACGTCCTGACTTTC. Residues: CASSLDSSGANVLTF.

At least ten counts were recorded for this clonotype. The J gene is TRBJ2-2, the V gene TRBV4-3; TRBD1 or TRBD2 may be the D gene (7 bases each). Germline CDR1 LGHNA, CDR2 YSLEER. V lost 4 bases to trimming and J lost 7 bases, with 13 bases between them. This CDR3 spans 14 amino acids. CDR3 sequence: CASSREGAGGELFF. Written as DNA, the CDR3 is TGCGCCAGCAGCCGGGAGGGGGCAGGCGGGGAGCTGTTTTTT.

In this sample, this clonotype turned up many times. The chain joins TRBV29-1 to TRBJ2-3, with TRBD1 matching over 8 bases. The CDR3 has 14 residues. Germline V gene data show CDR1 as SQVTM and CDR2 as ANQGSEA. V was pared by 5 bases and J by 2 bases, with 6 bases of the junction left unmatched. The DNA of the CDR3 is TGCAGCGTTACATGGACAGGGCCCACAGATACGCAGTATTTT. Amino acid sequence: CSVTWTGPTDTQYF.

In its sample, this clonotype was seen many times. The chain joins TRBV24-1 to TRBJ2-2; 7 bases map to TRBD1. The germline V gene encodes CDR1 KGHDR and CDR2 SFDVKD. The CDR3 is made up of 16 amino acids. With V trimmed by 3 bases and J by 3 bases, 6 bases remained unmatched. CDR3 amino acids: CATSDDRAYYTGELFF. The CDR3 coding sequence is TGTGCCACCAGTGATGACAGGGCCTATTACACCGGGGAGCTGTTTTTT.

Many counts were recorded for this clonotype. DNA of the CDR3: TGCGCCAGCAGCCAAGACCCTGACAGGGTGGGCAATCAGCCCCAGCATTTT. It encodes CASSQDPDRVGNQPQHF. V usage is TRBV4-1 and J usage is TRBJ1-5, with 7 positions matching TRBD1. CDR1 and CDR2 (germline): MGHRA, YSYEKL. The CDR3 has 17 amino acids. With 0 bases clipped from V and 2 bases from J, the junction kept 7 bases outside the gene matches.

This chain links TRBV3-1 with TRBJ1-3, with 8 bases fitting TRBD1. This CDR3 comprises 15 residues. CDR1 LGHDT and CDR2 YNNKEL come from the germline V gene (reference sequence). The ends lost 4 bases at V and 6 bases at J; junction bases unmatched: 8. CDR3 coding DNA: TGTGCCAGCAGCCCAACAGGACAGGGAAAAAACACCATATATTTT. Protein product: CASSPTGQGKNTIYF.

This clonotype was counted at least ten times. The rearrangement joins TRBV7-8 to TRBJ2-1; D is possibly TRBD2 (5 bases). The CDR3 loop spans 14 amino acids. Trimming removed 1 base from V and 7 bases from J, with 11 bases in between. Germline lookup yields CDR1 SGHVS and CDR2 FQNEAQ. DNA for the CDR3: TGTGCCAGCAGCTTAGAGCCCAGAGGGAATGAGCAGTTCTTC. Protein product: CASSLEPRGNEQFF.